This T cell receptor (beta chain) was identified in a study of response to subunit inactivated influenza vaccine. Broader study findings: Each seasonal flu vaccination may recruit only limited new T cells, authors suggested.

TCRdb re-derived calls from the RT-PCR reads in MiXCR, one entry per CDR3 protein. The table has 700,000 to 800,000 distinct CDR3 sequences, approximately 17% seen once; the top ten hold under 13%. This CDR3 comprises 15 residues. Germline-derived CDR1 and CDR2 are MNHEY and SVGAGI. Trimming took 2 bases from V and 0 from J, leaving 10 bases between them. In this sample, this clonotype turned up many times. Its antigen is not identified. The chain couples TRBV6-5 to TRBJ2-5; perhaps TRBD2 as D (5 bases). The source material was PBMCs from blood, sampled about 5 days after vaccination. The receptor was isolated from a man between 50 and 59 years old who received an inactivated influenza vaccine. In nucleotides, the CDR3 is TGTGCCAGCAGTTACGGACTCAAGTACCAAGAGACCCAGTACTTC. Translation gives CASSYGLKYQETQYF.